This entry features one T cell receptor beta chain sequence. Its antigen is unidentified. The V end was cut by 3 bases, the J end by 3 bases, with 9 bases between. In germline, CDR1 is LNHDA, CDR2 SQIVND (reference sequence). The CDR3 is 13 residues long. Primers: 60 V beta forward and 13 J beta reverse. Generated by immunoSEQ multiplex PCR, the TCRdb table keeps only in-frame clones and is missing some. The profile shows tens of thousands of clones, roughly 80% of them singletons. The sample belongs to a study of glioma-infiltrating T cells after dendritic cell vaccination. Study information: Autologous tumor lysate-pulsed dendritic cell vaccination was given between about 2002 and 2012. Monocyte-derived dendritic cells, cultured approximately seven days with IL-4 and GM-CSF, were pulsed with autologous tumor lysate.

General observations from the study: Survival was not directly related to TCR clonality in these patients.

This sample comprised blood, obtained before dendritic cell vaccination. The clonotype originates from a human donor with glioblastoma. The chain links TRBV19 to TRBJ2-7; unclear D gene. CDR3 sequence (DNA): TGTGCCAGTAGTATCTCGGTCCACTACGAGCAGTACTTC. Residues: CASSISVHYEQYF.